This T cell receptor (beta chain) appears in the sequencing data of a study of shared T cell receptors in the human thymus. Data came from immunoSEQ multiplex PCR; TCRdb stores just in-frame clones and leaves some out. The repertoire includes 500,000 to 550,000 clones, approximately 80% of them detected once, and around 0.013% sits in the top ten. A single count supports this clone. This sample also appeared in a second study, on human thymus T cells. From that report: Having corrective surgery for congenital heart defects, healthy Finnish infants were the ones who donated. Surgeons resected thymus tissue during corrective heart surgery. Apparent skewing of V and J gene usage characterized both thymic and blood repertoires. What related research reported was that thymic repertoires overlapped highly among unrelated individuals.

Sequences were obtained from thymocytes. The TCR sequence derives from a boy in the first two years of life with a congenital heart defect.

This CDR3 reads CASSIEGLAGVGTDTQYF. In nucleotides, the CDR3 is TGTGCCAGTAGTATTGAGGGACTAGCGGGAGTAGGCACAGATACGCAGTATTTT. The chain has TRBV19 and TRBJ2-3, with 14 bases aligning to TRBD2. The V segment lost 3 bases and the J segment 1 base; nucleotides outside the gene matches: 6. The germline gives CDR1 LNHDA, CDR2 SQIVND (reference sequence). This CDR3 has 18 residues.